A selection of T cell receptor beta chains follows, all from one sample in a study of cytotoxic CD8 clonotypes in ibrutinib-treated CLL. Clones were read by immunoSEQ multiplex PCR, and TCRdb kept only the in-frame ones, dropping some. This table holds over 70,000 clones, around 83% found once. This specimen consisted of PBMCs, obtained before ibrutinib treatment. The receptors derive from a human donor with chronic lymphocytic leukemia. Each CDR3 is given with its conserved first and last residue.

16	TRBJ2-5	TRBV9	CASSVGTPIFPETQYF
20	TRBJ2-6	TRBV27	CASSSHGLAGGIPGANVLTF
12	TRBJ2-3	TRBV14	CASSPGGNTQYF
13	TRBJ1-2	TRBV29-1	CSVEPQGARGYTF
14	TRBJ1-1	TRBV6-6	CASSYLAVDSEAFF
14	TRBJ2-7	TRBV7-9	CASSLGKSSYEQYF
12	TRBJ1-2	TRBV7-9	CASSSEIYGYTF
16	TRBJ1-5	TRBV30	CAWRGPGQGGNQPQHF
14	TRBJ1-4	TRBV9	CASSEFATNEKLFF
13	TRBJ1-5	TRBV27	CASSQTVNQPQHF
14	TRBJ2-7	TRBV19	CASSQHRGSYEQYF
14	TRBJ2-7	TRBV5-1	CASSPRQGPYEQYF
14	TRBJ2-1	TRBV10-3	CAIRPGLAVNEQFF
11	TRBJ1-1	TRBV29-1	CSPGGASEAFF
14	TRBJ2-7	TRBV7-9	CASSPGQNSYEQYF
12	TRBJ2-7	TRBV10-3	CAISAGVREQYF
15	TRBJ2-3	TRBV19	CASSRLAGSTDTQYF
13	TRBJ2-7	TRBV7-2	CASSLSPTREQYF
15	TRBJ2-1	TRBV9	CASIPGTGPSDEQFF
17	TRBJ2-3	TRBV18	CASSPPGSLADTDTQYF
13	TRBJ2-3	TRBV2	CASSLGSADTQYF
13	TRBJ2-3	TRBV27	CASRKPSTDTQYF
18	TRBJ2-2	TRBV5-8	CASSLALTSGQNTGELFF
15	TRBJ2-5	TRBV27	CASRAGLAGRETQYF
17	TRBJ1-5	TRBV2	CASSEAGTVHSNQPQHF
13	TRBJ2-2	TRBV9	CASSATGTGELFF
14	TRBJ2-7	TRBV5-1	CASSHGTGSYEQYF
15	TRBJ2-1	TRBV4-1	CASSQGRADYNEQFF
14	TRBJ2-3	TRBV27	CASSWTRSTDTQYF
14	TRBJ2-1	TRBV7-9	CASSSRDSYNEQFF
16	TRBJ1-4	TRBV18	CASSPPPWGKNEKLFF
15	TRBJ1-4	TRBV6-5	CASRPRTALREKLFF
15	TRBJ2-1	TRBV19	CASGGPAGGENEQFF
12	TRBJ2-7	TRBV14	CASSQGWVEQYF
14	TRBJ2-5	TRBV27	CASSGSVMGETQYF
17	TRBJ2-3	TRBV4-1	CASSRPRTSGRQDTQYF
13	TRBJ2-3	TRBV19	CASSTLAPDTQYF
19	TRBJ2-1	TRBV18	CASSTQGAAAGGSDNEQFF
16	TRBJ2-2	TRBV13	CASSRTGPSGTGELFF
12	TRBJ1-1	TRBV29-1	CSVIQGITEAFF
11	TRBJ2-7	TRBV20-1	CSAEREYEQYF
16	TRBJ1-4	TRBV5-1	CASSLGQGITNEKLFF
15	TRBJ1-4	TRBV27	CASRTQQGRNEKLFF
15	TRBJ2-3	TRBV6-6	CASSPTDRFTDTQYF
17	TRBJ2-2	TRBV29-1	CSVETSGRLPNTGELFF
14	TRBJ2-5	TRBV4-2	CASSQRYTEETQYF
10	TRBJ2-3	TRBV29-1	CSTFTDTQYF
18	TRBJ1-1	TRBV30	CAWRRIRGEMARSTEAFF
14	TRBJ1-1	TRBV5-1	CASSPQGGDTEAFF
17	TRBJ1-2	TRBV30	CAWSVSHLGSLNYGYTF
17	TRBJ1-3	TRBV4-3	CASSQVPGPRSGNTIYF
15	TRBJ1-5	TRBV5-4	CASSLDGQGYQPQHF
13	TRBJ1-4	TRBV5-1	CASSLGAGEKLFF
15	TRBJ1-5	TRBV5-1	CASSPGRGGNQPQHF
19	TRBJ2-4	TRBV5-1	CASSLGRSAASLAKNIQYF
19	TRBJ1-5	TRBV6-1	CASSEVWGAPRYSNQPQHF
14	TRBJ2-7	TRBV14	CASAWGPQSYEQYF
16	TRBJ1-2	TRBV19	CASSISPRGGDYGYTF
14	TRBJ1-1	TRBV4-2	CASSPGLKNTEAFF
15	TRBJ1-3	TRBV2	CASSPEGYRGNTIYF